These T cell receptor beta chains were read from a single sample in a study of cytomegalovirus exposure and HLA in healthy donors. Using immunoSEQ multiplex PCR, the repertoire was profiled, and TCRdb retains in-frame clones only, with some absent. The sample has under 200,000 clones; around 68% are singletons. Sequenced sample: PBMCs. These receptors originate from a man between 40 and 49 years old in good health and CMV-seronegative. The CDR3 runs from the conserved cysteine through the conserved F or W. Fields, in order: J gene, V gene, clone size, D gene, CDR3 DNA, CDR3 protein. The D gene is left open where the match is weak. Size tells how often a clone was seen (once, few, many) or the class of an expanded clone, and some rows leave it out.

J gene: TRBJ2-5
V gene: TRBV7-9
clone size: few
D gene: NA
CDR3 DNA: TGTGCCAGCAGCTTAAACGGGGGAGAGACCCAGTACTTC
CDR3 protein: CASSLNGGETQYF

J gene: TRBJ2-3
V gene: TRBV5-6
clone size: NA
D gene: TRBD2
CDR3 DNA: TGTGCCAGCAGCTTGAAACTAGCGGGCAATACAGATACGCAGTATTTT
CDR3 protein: CASSLKLAGNTDTQYF

J gene: TRBJ1-2
V gene: TRBV7-9
clone size: once
D gene: NA
CDR3 DNA: TGTGCCAGCAGCTTAGTGGGGGCGCGTGGCTACACCTTC
CDR3 protein: CASSLVGARGYTF

J gene: TRBJ2-3
V gene: TRBV7-8
clone size: NA
D gene: TRBD2
CDR3 DNA: TGTGCCAGCAGCCCCAGACTAGCTGGGACAGATACGCAGTATTTT
CDR3 protein: CASSPRLAGTDTQYF

J gene: TRBJ1-4
V gene: TRBV10-3
clone size: few
D gene: TRBD1
CDR3 DNA: TGTGCCATCAGTAAGGACAGGGTGGATGAAAAACTGTTTTTT
CDR3 protein: CAISKDRVDEKLFF

J gene: TRBJ2-7
V gene: TRBV4-2
clone size: NA
D gene: TRBD2
CDR3 DNA: TGTGCCAGCAGCCAGGGGGGACTAGCGGGAGTAGCCGAGCAGTACTTC
CDR3 protein: CASSQGGLAGVAEQYF

J gene: TRBJ2-7
V gene: TRBV6-6
clone size: NA
D gene: NA
CDR3 DNA: TGTGCCAGCAGTTACGGGCAGACCTACGAGCAGTACTTC
CDR3 protein: CASSYGQTYEQYF

J gene: TRBJ2-1
V gene: TRBV5-4
clone size: few
D gene: TRBD2
CDR3 DNA: TGTGCCAGCAGCCCCGGGACTAGCGGGAGTAATGAGCAGTTCTTC
CDR3 protein: CASSPGTSGSNEQFF

J gene: TRBJ1-1
V gene: TRBV29-1
clone size: NA
D gene: NA
CDR3 DNA: TGCAGCGTCGTAAATACCGGGACACCGAACACTGAAGCTTTCTTT
CDR3 protein: CSVVNTGTPNTEAFF

J gene: TRBJ1-5
V gene: TRBV7-3
clone size: NA
D gene: NA
CDR3 DNA: TGTGCCAGCAGCTTAGTCGGGGGGAGCAATCAGCCCCAGCATTTT
CDR3 protein: CASSLVGGSNQPQHF

J gene: TRBJ2-3
V gene: TRBV9
clone size: NA
D gene: NA
CDR3 DNA: TGTGCCAGCTCCCGGGGAACTAGCACAGATACGCAGTATTTT
CDR3 protein: CASSRGTSTDTQYF

J gene: TRBJ2-7
V gene: TRBV15
clone size: once
D gene: TRBD1
CDR3 DNA: TGTGCCACCAGCAGTGACGCCGGGACAGCGAACTCCTACGAGCAGTACTTC
CDR3 protein: CATSSDAGTANSYEQYF

J gene: TRBJ1-5
V gene: TRBV2
clone size: NA
D gene: NA
CDR3 DNA: TGTGCCAGCAGGGTCGGGGGTGAGAGCAATCAGCCCCAGCATTTT
CDR3 protein: CASRVGGESNQPQHF

J gene: TRBJ1-6
V gene: TRBV2
clone size: NA
D gene: TRBD1
CDR3 DNA: TGTGCCAGGACAGGGGAATTGGGTAATTCACCCCTCCACTTT
CDR3 protein: CARTGELGNSPLHF

J gene: TRBJ2-1
V gene: TRBV5-1
clone size: NA
D gene: TRBD1
CDR3 DNA: TGCGCCAGCAGCTTGGTAGGGGGCGCGGTCAATGAGCAGTTCTTC
CDR3 protein: CASSLVGGAVNEQFF

J gene: TRBJ1-1
V gene: TRBV19
clone size: NA
D gene: NA
CDR3 DNA: TGTGCCAGTAGTATCCTTGACAGTAACACTGAAGCTTTCTTT
CDR3 protein: CASSILDSNTEAFF